A single sample gave rise to the 4 T cell receptor beta chains below, sequenced in a study of response to subunit inactivated influenza vaccine. TCRdb itself ran the RT-PCR reads through MiXCR, one entry per CDR3 protein. The table has 550,000 to 800,000 distinct CDR3 sequences, around 14% seen once. The sample was PBMCs from blood, taken about 14 days before vaccination. All receptors derive from a man aged 50 to 60 who received an inactivated influenza vaccine.

This clonotype appeared many times. This chain links TRBV19 with TRBJ2-1; 9 bases match TRBD2. This CDR3 is 13 amino acids long. V gave up 6 bases and J gave up 6 bases; unmatched junction bases: 3. The germline CDR1 and CDR2 sequences are LNHDA and SQIVND (reference sequence). DNA for the CDR3: TGTGCCAGTAGGTTAGCGGGGGTCAATGAGCAGTTCTTC. Residues: CASRLAGVNEQFF.

The chain links TRBV7-2 to TRBJ2-1, with TRBD2 matching 8 bases. Germline V gene sequence: CDR1 SGHTA, CDR2 FQGNSA. The CDR3 runs to 13 residues. V gave up 5 bases and J gave up 10 bases; unmatched junction bases: 7. The CDR3 sequence is CASSNYLAGEQFF. The CDR3 DNA follows: TGTGCCAGCAGCAATTATTTAGCGGGGGAGCAGTTCTTC.

The gene calls are TRBV13 and TRBJ2-3, with 11 bases that match TRBD1. This CDR3 region has 16 residues. Germline assignment: CDR1 PRHDT and CDR2 FYEKMQ (reference sequence). With 5 bases clipped from V and 0 bases from J, the junction kept 4 bases outside the gene matches. The CDR3 loop reads CASSQGTGGSTDTQYF. The CDR3 coding sequence is TGTGCCAGCAGCCAAGGGACAGGGGGTAGCACAGATACGCAGTATTTT.

In this sample, this clonotype turned up a few times. The J gene is TRBJ2-7, the V gene TRBV5-1, with TRBD2 as a possible D gene (5 bases). The CDR3 consists of 15 residues. Between the trimmed V and J ends, which lost 2 bases and 3 bases, there was a span of 15 bases. Per the germline V gene, CDR1 is SGHRS and CDR2 is YFSETQ. CDR3 region: CASSLTSGQSYEQYF. CDR3 sequence (DNA): TGCGCCAGCAGCTTAACTAGTGGTCAAAGCTACGAGCAGTACTTC.